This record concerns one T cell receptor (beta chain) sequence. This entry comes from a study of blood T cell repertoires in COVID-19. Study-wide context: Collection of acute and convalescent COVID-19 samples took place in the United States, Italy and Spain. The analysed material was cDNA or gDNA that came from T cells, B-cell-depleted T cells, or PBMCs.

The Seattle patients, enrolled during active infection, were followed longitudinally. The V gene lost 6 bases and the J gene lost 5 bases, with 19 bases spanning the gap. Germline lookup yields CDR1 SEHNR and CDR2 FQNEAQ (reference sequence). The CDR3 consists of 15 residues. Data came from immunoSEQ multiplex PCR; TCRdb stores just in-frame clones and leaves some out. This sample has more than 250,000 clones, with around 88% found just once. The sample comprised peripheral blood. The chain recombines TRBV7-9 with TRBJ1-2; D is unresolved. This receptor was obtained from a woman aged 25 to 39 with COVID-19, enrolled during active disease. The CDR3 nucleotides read TGTGCCAGCAGGATTGGAGGGAACGTGGAATATGGCTACACCTTC. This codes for CASRIGGNVEYGYTF.